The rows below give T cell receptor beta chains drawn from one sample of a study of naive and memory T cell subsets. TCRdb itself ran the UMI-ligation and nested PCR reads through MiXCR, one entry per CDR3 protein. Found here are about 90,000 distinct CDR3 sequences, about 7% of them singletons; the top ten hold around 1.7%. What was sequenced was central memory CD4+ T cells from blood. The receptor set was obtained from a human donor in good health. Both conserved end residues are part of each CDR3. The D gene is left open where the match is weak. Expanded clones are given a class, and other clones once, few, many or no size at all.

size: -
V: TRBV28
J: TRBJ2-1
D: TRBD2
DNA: TGTGCCAGCAGGGGTCACCTTAAAAAGTCGACTAGCGGGGGGGTGATTGAGCAGTTCTTC
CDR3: CASRGHLKKSTSGGVIEQFF

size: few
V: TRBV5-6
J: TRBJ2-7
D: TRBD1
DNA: TGTGCCAGCAGCGAGGACAGGACCTACGAGCAGTACTTC
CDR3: CASSEDRTYEQYF

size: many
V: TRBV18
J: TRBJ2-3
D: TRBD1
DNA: TGTGCCAGCTCACCCTGGACAGGGCTCACAGATACGCAGTATTTT
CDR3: CASSPWTGLTDTQYF

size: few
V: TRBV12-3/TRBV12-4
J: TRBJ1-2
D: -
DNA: TGTGCCAGCAGCCTAACAGGGTTATCTGGCTACACCTTC
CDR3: CASSLTGLSGYTF

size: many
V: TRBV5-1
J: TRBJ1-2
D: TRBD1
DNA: TGCGCCAGCAGCTCGACCGGACAGGCCTCTTATGGCTACACCTTC
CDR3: CASSSTGQASYGYTF

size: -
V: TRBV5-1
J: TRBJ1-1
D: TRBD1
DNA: TGCGCCAGCAGCACCCGAGCGGACAGGGGCCCTGAAGCTTTCTTT
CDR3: CASSTRADRGPEAFF

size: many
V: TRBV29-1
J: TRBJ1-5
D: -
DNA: TGCAGCGTTGGGGAAGGCAGCAATCAGCCCCAGCATTTT
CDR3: CSVGEGSNQPQHF

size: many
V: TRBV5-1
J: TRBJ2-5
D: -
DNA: TGCGCCAGCAGCTTGGAAGGTCTCCAAGAGACCCAGTACTTC
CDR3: CASSLEGLQETQYF

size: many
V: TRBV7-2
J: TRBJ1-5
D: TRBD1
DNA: TGTGCCAGCAGCGCGGGACAGTTACCGAATCAGCCCCAGCATTTT
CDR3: CASSAGQLPNQPQHF

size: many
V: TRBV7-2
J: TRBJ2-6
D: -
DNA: TGTGCCAGCAGCCGGGGACACAACTCTGGGGCCAACGTCCTGACTTTC
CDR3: CASSRGHNSGANVLTF

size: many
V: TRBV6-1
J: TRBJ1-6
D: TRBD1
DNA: TGTCTGACAGGGTACGGCGAAAATTCACCCCTCCACTTT
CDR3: CLTGYGENSPLHF

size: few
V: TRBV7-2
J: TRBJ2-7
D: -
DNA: TGTGCCAGCAGCAACATCGGCGAGCAGTACTTC
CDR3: CASSNIGEQYF

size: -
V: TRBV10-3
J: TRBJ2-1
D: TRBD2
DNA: TGTGCCATCAGTGAGTCTAGTAGCGGGGAGGGGTCGTTCTTC
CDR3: CAISESSSGEGSFF

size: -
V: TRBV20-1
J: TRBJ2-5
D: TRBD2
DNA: TGCAGTGCTAGAGTGGGACTAGCGCATCTTCAAGAGACCCAGTACTTC
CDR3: CSARVGLAHLQETQYF

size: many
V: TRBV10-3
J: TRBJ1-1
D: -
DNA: TGTGCCATCAGCCTCGACAGTAACACTGAAGCTTTCTTT
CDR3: CAISLDSNTEAFF

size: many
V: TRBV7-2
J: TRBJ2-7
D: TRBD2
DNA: TGTGCCAGCAGCTGGCGGGGGGCCTCCTACGAGCAGTACTTC
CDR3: CASSWRGASYEQYF

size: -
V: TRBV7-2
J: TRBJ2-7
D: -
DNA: TGTGCCAGCAGCTCACCAGGGGGGTTGGGGTCCTACGAGCAGTACTTC
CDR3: CASSSPGGLGSYEQYF

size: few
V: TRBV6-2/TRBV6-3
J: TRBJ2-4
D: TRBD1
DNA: TGTGCCAGCAGGGACCGGACAGGGGGTTCCATTCAGTACTTC
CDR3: CASRDRTGGSIQYF

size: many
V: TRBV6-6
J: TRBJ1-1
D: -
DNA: TGTGCCAGCACTAAGGCGGGCACTGAAGCTTTCTTT
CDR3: CASTKAGTEAFF

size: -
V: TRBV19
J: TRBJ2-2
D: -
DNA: TGTGCCAGTAAGATAGTAGCGACCGGGGAGCTGTTTTTT
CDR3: CASKIVATGELFF

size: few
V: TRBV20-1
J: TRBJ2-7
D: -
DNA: TGCAGTGCTAGTGAGGGTTGGGTAGGGTACGAGCAGTACTTC
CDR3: CSASEGWVGYEQYF

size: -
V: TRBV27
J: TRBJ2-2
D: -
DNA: TGTGCCAGCAGGCAATGGCGGGGGGAGCTGTTTTTT
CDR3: CASRQWRGELFF

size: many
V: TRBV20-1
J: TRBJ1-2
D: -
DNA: TGCAGTGCTAGAGTCCGGGACGGCCTGACTGGCTACACCTTC
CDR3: CSARVRDGLTGYTF

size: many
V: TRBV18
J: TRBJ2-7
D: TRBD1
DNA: TGTGCCAGCTCAACGGACAGGGGGAAGTACGAGCAGTACTTC
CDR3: CASSTDRGKYEQYF

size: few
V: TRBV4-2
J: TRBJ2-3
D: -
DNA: TGTGCCAGCAGCAGACGGACAGATACGCAGTATTTT
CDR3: CASSRRTDTQYF

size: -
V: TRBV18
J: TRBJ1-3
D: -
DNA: TGTGCCAGCTCACCACCGTTGGCCCTGGAGCTCTCCTCTGGAAACACCATATATTTT
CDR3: CASSPPLALELSSGNTIYF

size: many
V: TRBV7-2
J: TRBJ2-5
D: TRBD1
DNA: TGTGCCAGCAGTCAGGACAGGGGGACGGAGACCCAGTACTTC
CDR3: CASSQDRGTETQYF

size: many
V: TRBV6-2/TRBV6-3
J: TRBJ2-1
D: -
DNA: TGTGCCAGCAGCTCCGAGGCCTACAATGAGCAGTTCTTC
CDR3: CASSSEAYNEQFF

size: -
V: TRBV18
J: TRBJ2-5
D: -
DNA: TGTGCCAGCTCACCAAAATCGGGTGAGACCCAGTACTTC
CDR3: CASSPKSGETQYF

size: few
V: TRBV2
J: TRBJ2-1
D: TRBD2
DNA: TGTGCCAGCACTGGACTAGCGGCCTACAATGAGCAGTTCTTC
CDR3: CASTGLAAYNEQFF

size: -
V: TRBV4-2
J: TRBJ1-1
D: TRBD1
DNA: TGTGCCACCGTACCATCCCCAGGTAACACAGGGGGCACTGAAGCTTTCTTT
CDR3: CATVPSPGNTGGTEAFF